The TCR beta chain described here comes from a study of blood T cell repertoires in COVID-19. In the authors' methods: Quantification of nucleated cells was approximated via reference gene primer amplification. Sequenced by immunoSEQ multiplex PCR; TCRdb stores in-frame clones only, minus some. That table gives V, J and clone size, and the DNA gave D and trimming. The top ten hold over 6.5% of the sample, which has roughly 68,000 clones, about 87% seen once. The CDR3 extends over 14 amino acids. With 7 bases clipped from V and 3 bases from J, the junction kept 8 bases outside the gene matches. Germline V gives CDR1 MNHEY, CDR2 SVGAGI.

The chain uses TRBV6-5 and TRBJ2-7, with 8 nucleotides matching TRBD2. The clonotype comes from a woman of 80 years or more with active COVID-19. The sample was peripheral blood. The CDR3 sequence is CASTPPGGSYEQYF. For the CDR3, the DNA is TGTGCCAGCACCCCCCCGGGAGGGAGCTACGAGCAGTACTTC.